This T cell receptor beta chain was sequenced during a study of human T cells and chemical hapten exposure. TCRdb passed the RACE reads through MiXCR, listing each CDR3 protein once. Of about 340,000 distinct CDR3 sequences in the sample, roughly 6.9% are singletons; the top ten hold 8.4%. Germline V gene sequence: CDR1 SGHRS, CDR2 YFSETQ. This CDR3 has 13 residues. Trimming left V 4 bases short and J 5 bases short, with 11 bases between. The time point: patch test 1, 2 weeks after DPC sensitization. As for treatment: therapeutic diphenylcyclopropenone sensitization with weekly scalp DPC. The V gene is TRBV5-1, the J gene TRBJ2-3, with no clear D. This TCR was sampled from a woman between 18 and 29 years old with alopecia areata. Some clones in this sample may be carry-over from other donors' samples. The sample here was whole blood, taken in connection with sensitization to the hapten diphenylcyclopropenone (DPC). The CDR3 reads CASSPEPGDTQYF. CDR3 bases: TGCGCCAGCAGCCCTGAGCCAGGAGATACGCAGTATTTT.